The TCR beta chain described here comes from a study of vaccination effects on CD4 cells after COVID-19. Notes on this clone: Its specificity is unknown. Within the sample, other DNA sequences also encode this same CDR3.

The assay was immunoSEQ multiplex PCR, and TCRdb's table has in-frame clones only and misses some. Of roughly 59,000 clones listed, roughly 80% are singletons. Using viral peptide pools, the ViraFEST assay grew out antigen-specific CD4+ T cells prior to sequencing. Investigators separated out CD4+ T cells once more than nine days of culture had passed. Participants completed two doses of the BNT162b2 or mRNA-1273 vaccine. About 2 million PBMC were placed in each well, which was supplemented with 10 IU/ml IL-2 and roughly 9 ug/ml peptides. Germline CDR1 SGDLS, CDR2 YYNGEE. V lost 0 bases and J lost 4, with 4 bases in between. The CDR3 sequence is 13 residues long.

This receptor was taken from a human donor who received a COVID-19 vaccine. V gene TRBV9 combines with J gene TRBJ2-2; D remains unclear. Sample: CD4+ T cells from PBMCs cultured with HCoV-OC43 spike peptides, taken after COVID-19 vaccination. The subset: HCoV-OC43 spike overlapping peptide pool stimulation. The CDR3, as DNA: TGTGCCAGCAGCGTAGGGGGCACCGGGGAGCTGTTTTTT. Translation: CASSVGGTGELFF.